The 30 T cell receptor beta chains below all came from one sample that was sequenced in a study of control samples from healthy donors and cancer patients. TCRdb's table, derived via immunoSEQ multiplex PCR, lists solely in-frame clones and lacks some. Altogether about 160,000 clones are present, over 85% being singletons, with the ten largest covering around 11%. The sample taken for sequencing was blood. The receptors were sampled from a man aged 25 to 40 in good health.

The V gene is TRBV4-3, the J gene TRBJ2-7; no clear D. With 0 bases removed from V and 7 bases from J, the gap between germline ends came to 16 bases. Looked up from germline, CDR1 is LGHNA and CDR2 is YSLEER. The length of the CDR3 is 15 residues. In DNA form, the CDR3 reads TGCGCCAGCAGCCAAGAGGCACAGAGCCTTAGGGAGCAGTACTTC. This gives the protein CASSQEAQSLREQYF.

This sequence joins TRBV19 and TRBJ2-3, with a possible D match to TRBD2 (7 bases). The CDR3 sequence is 17 residues long. Germline-derived CDR1 and CDR2 are LNHDA and SQIVND (reference sequence). V was clipped by 8 bases and J by 6 bases, with 27 bases between them. The CDR3 nucleotides read TGTGCCAGTCGGGGATGGGGCGGGGGCCCGGCAGATGATACGCAGTATTTT. This sequence encodes CASRGWGGGPADDTQYF.

Comment on this clone: A junction boundary mismatches the germline segment, possibly from a read error. The chain is built from TRBV9 and TRBJ2-3; D unclear. The CDR3 has 10 amino acids. The germline V gene has CDR1 SGDLS and CDR2 YYNGEE. The CDR3 nucleotides read TGTGCCAGCAGCTCCGGTCGCCTGAATTTT. Its protein product is CASSSGRLNF. The full variable domain, completed using reference TRBV9 and TRBJ2-3, is DSGVTQTPKHLITATGQRVTLRCSPRSGDLSVYWYQQSLDQGLQFLIQYYNGEERAKGNILERFSAQQFPDLHSELNLSSLELGDSALYFCASSSGRLNFGPGTRLTVL.

V usage is TRBV11-2 and J usage is TRBJ2-5, with D hard to call. The CDR3 spans 13 residues. Germline CDR1 SGHAT, CDR2 FQNNGV. Trimming took off 5 bases at V and 3 bases at J, with 10 bases between the two ends. The CDR3, as DNA: TGTGCCAGCAGCCATTTAAGAGAAGAGACCCAGTACTTC. Residues: CASSHLREETQYF.

This clone appeared once. The chain recombines TRBV13 with TRBJ2-1; D is uncertain. The germline CDR1 and CDR2 sequences are PRHDT and FYEKMQ (reference sequence). V was trimmed by 6 bases and J by 1 base, leaving 4 bases between them. The CDR3 contains 12 residues. The CDR3 nucleotides read TGTGCCAGCAGGGCGTCCTACAATGAGCAGTTCTTC. This sequence encodes CASRASYNEQFF.

This chain uses TRBV5-1 with TRBJ2-1; D uncertain. The CDR3 has 14 amino acids. Germline CDR1 and CDR2: SGHRS and YFSETQ. V was pared by 0 bases and J by 10 bases, with 14 bases between. This CDR3 reads CASSLAAQKREQFF. CDR3 DNA sequence: TGCGCCAGCAGCTTGGCCGCGCAGAAACGAGAGCAGTTCTTC.

J is TRBJ1-1 and V is TRBV5-6; D remains ambiguous. Trimming took 4 bases from V and 1 from J, leaving 11 bases between them. This CDR3 contains 14 residues. The germline gives CDR1 SGHDT, CDR2 YYEEEE. CDR3 in amino acids: CASSQNGKNTEAFF. Here the CDR3 DNA reads TGTGCCAGCAGCCAAAACGGAAAGAACACTGAAGCTTTCTTT. Drawing the rest from reference TRBV5-6 and TRBJ1-1, the complete variable domain is DAGVTQSPTHLIKTRGQQVTLRCSPKSGHDTVSWYQQALGQGPQFIFQYYEEEERQRGNFPDRFSGHQFPNYSSELNVNALLLGDSALYLCASSQNGKNTEAFFGQGTRLTVV.

The genes are TRBV3-1 (or the pseudogene TRBV3-2) and TRBJ1-1; tentatively, D is TRBD1 (5 bases). Germline-derived CDR1 and CDR2 are LGHDT and YNNKEL (reference sequence). The CDR3 runs to 15 residues. V was shortened by 4 bases and J by 6 bases, with 18 bases between the two germline ends. The CDR3 reads CASSPRLGVEAEAFF. The CDR3 bases are TGTGCCAGCAGCCCTCGTCTGGGGGTTGAGGCTGAAGCTTTCTTT.

The gene calls are TRBV29-1 and TRBJ1-4; D may be TRBD1 (6 bases). CDR3 length: 13 amino acids. Germline CDR1 reads SQVTM; CDR2 reads ANQGSEA. V gave up 7 bases and J gave up 6 bases, with 15 bases separating them. This chain's CDR3 is CSAGHQGYEKLFF. CDR3 in DNA: TGCAGCGCCGGACACCAGGGGTATGAAAAACTGTTTTTT.

The V and J genes are TRBV10-3 and TRBJ1-3; D unresolved. This CDR3 contains 13 residues. CDR1 is ENHRY, CDR2 SYGVKD, per germline. Deletions cut 4 bases from V and 0 bases from J, with 4 bases between. The DNA of the CDR3 is TGTGCCATCAGTGGAGGCTCTGGAAACACCATATATTTT. Residues: CAISGGSGNTIYF.

This chain joins TRBV7-2 and TRBJ2-3; D call uncertain. This CDR3 has 14 residues. CDR1 is SGHTA, CDR2 FQGNSA, per germline. Trimming cost V 5 bases and J 2 bases, with 11 bases left between them. The CDR3 sequence: CASSAEPITDTQYF. CDR3 in DNA: TGTGCCAGCAGCGCCGAGCCGATCACAGATACGCAGTATTTT.

This sequence joins TRBV3-1 (or the pseudogene TRBV3-2) and TRBJ2-3, with 9 bases lining up with TRBD2. CDR1 is LGHDT and CDR2 is YNNKEL in the germline V gene (reference sequence). V trimming: 3 bases; J trimming: 0 bases; junction bases outside the gene matches: 4. This CDR3 contains 16 residues. The CDR3 DNA is TGTGCCAGCAGCCACGGGACTAGCCCGAGCACAGATACGCAGTATTTT. It specifies CASSHGTSPSTDTQYF.

The gene calls are TRBV29-1 and TRBJ1-5, with D maybe TRBD1 (5 bases). The CDR3 is made up of 12 amino acids. V lost 7 bases, J lost 4 bases, and 11 bases lay in between. Germline V CDR1 and CDR2: SQVTM, ANQGSEA. CDR3 coding DNA: TGCAGCGCGGGGGGAGGGAATCAGCCCCAGCATTTT. Encoded protein: CSAGGGNQPQHF.

V and J are TRBV20-1 and TRBJ1-5; D gene uncertain. Germline V gene sequence: CDR1 DFQATT, CDR2 SNEGSKA (reference sequence). CDR3 length: 11 residues. Between the trimmed V and J ends, which lost 3 bases and 9 bases, there was a span of 9 bases. The CDR3 DNA reads as TGCAGTGCTAGGTCGGAAGGGCCCCAGCATTTT. It codes for CSARSEGPQHF.

Remarks on this clone: This same CDR3 is encoded by further DNA sequences in the sample. The chain joins TRBV9 to TRBJ1-5; a possible D gene is TRBD1 (5 bases). This CDR3 is 14 amino acids long. V lost 0 bases and J lost 4, with 8 bases in between. Germline assignment: CDR1 SGDLS and CDR2 YYNGEE. In DNA form, the CDR3 reads TGTGCCAGCAGCGTAGGGGACTCGAATCAGCCCCAGCATTTT. It encodes CASSVGDSNQPQHF.

The rearrangement joins TRBV6-1 to TRBJ1-2; D remains unclear. Trimming stripped 2 bases from V and 4 bases from J, with 8 bases between. The germline V gene has CDR1 MNHNS and CDR2 SASEGT. This CDR3 has 13 residues. CDR3 region: CASSESPSYGYTF. Written as DNA, the CDR3 is TGTGCCAGCAGTGAATCCCCCTCCTATGGCTACACCTTC.

This chain links TRBV4-1 with TRBJ2-1, with D perhaps assigned TRBD1 or TRBD2 (5 bases each). This CDR3 is 16 amino acids long. The germline V and J ends were trimmed by 0 bases and 3 bases, with 12 bases remaining between them. Germline CDR1 is MGHRA and CDR2 is YSYEKL. CDR3 sequence (DNA): TGCGCCAGCAGCCAAGAGCCGGGACCGAACTACAATGAGCAGTTCTTC. Translation: CASSQEPGPNYNEQFF.

This chain uses TRBV4-3 with TRBJ2-4, with D tentatively TRBD2 (5 bases). Germline loops: CDR1 LGHNA, CDR2 YSLEER. This CDR3 contains 15 residues. Trimming removed 0 bases at V and 2 bases at J, with 8 bases between. CDR3 loop: CASSQDEGSKNIQYF. The CDR3 DNA reads as TGCGCCAGCAGCCAAGATGAGGGATCCAAAAACATTCAGTACTTC.

The chain employs TRBV28 and TRBJ2-7; 11 nucleotides line up with TRBD2. J lost 2 bases, V lost 3 bases, and 3 bases had no gene match. CDR1 and CDR2 from the germline V gene are MDHEN and SYDVKM. The CDR3 covers 15 residues. The CDR3 DNA follows: TGTGCCAGCAGTTTTGGGACTAGCGGTACCTACGAGCAGTACTTC. Protein sequence: CASSFGTSGTYEQYF.

The V call is TRBV5-6, the J call TRBJ1-2, with a weak D call TRBD1 (5 bases). Germline CDR1 SGHDT, CDR2 YYEEEE. The CDR3 covers 17 residues. Trimming removed 6 bases from V and 0 bases from J, with 21 bases in between. CDR3 region: CASIRRGSALANYGYTF. In DNA, the CDR3 is TGTGCCAGCATTAGGCGGGGGTCCGCCCTTGCTAACTATGGCTACACCTTC.

The chain couples TRBV2 to TRBJ2-3; 7 bases are shared with TRBD1. CDR1 SNHLY and CDR2 FYNNEI come from the germline V gene. Trimming removed 2 bases from V and 8 bases from J; junction bases left unmatched: 13. This CDR3 contains 16 residues. CDR3 amino acids: CASSELRDRVRGTQYF. The CDR3 region has the DNA TGTGCCAGCAGTGAACTTCGAGACAGGGTGAGAGGTACGCAGTATTTT.

V usage is TRBV5-1 and J usage is TRBJ2-4, with a tentative D call TRBD2 (6 bases). This CDR3 has 15 residues. Germline-derived CDR1 and CDR2 are SGHRS and YFSETQ. V lost 5 bases and J lost 8, with 20 bases in between. CDR3 region: CASSHRELNIDIQYF. Here the CDR3 DNA reads TGCGCCAGCAGTCACCGGGAGCTCAATATAGACATTCAGTACTTC. Filled out from reference TRBV5-1 and TRBJ2-4, the complete variable domain reads KAGVTQTPRYLIKTRGQQVTLSCSPISGHRSVSWYQQTPGQGLQFLFEYFSETQRNKGNFPGRFSGRQFSNSRSEMNVSTLELGDSALYLCASSHRELNIDIQYFGAGTRLSVL.

This sequence joins TRBV7-9 and TRBJ2-2; TRBD2 aligns across 8 bases. The germline CDR1 and CDR2 sequences are SEHNR and FQNEAQ (reference sequence). This CDR3 is built from 17 residues. Trimming took 0 bases from V and 5 from J; bases not matched to a gene: 8. The CDR3 sequence is CASSLALGGRQTGELFF. In nucleotides, the CDR3 is TGTGCCAGCAGCTTAGCGCTTGGCGGGAGGCAAACCGGGGAGCTGTTTTTT.

This sequence joins TRBV4-1 and TRBJ2-1; TRBD2 matches 8 bases. V was clipped by 1 base and J by 10 bases; unmatched bases: 12. Germline values: CDR1 MGHRA, CDR2 YSYEKL. CDR3 length: 16 amino acids. Written as DNA, the CDR3 is TGCGCCAGCAGCCAAGTTCGGAGCGGGGGCCGCTTGGAGCAGTTCTTC. Translation: CASSQVRSGGRLEQFF.

The chain joins TRBV25-1 to TRBJ2-7; 8 bases are a match to TRBD2. The CDR3 spans 13 residues. Per the germline V gene, CDR1 is MGHDK and CDR2 is SYGVNS. Trimming at V came to 8 bases and at J to 5 bases, leaving 8 bases not matched to a gene. This chain's CDR3 is CASCSGAGNEQYF. CDR3 in DNA: TGTGCCAGCTGTAGCGGGGCGGGGAACGAGCAGTACTTC.

This clone was seen just once. The V call is TRBV18, the J call TRBJ2-7, with 12 bases aligning to TRBD2. CDR3 length: 16 residues. The ends lost 5 bases at V and 2 bases at J; junction bases unmatched: 7. Germline CDR1 reads KGHSH; CDR2 reads LQKENI. CDR3 amino acids: CASSAGTSGLAYEQYF. CDR3 nucleotides: TGTGCCAGCTCAGCCGGGACTAGCGGGTTAGCCTACGAGCAGTACTTC.

The V and J genes are TRBV6-6 and TRBJ2-1, with D perhaps assigned TRBD1 or TRBD2 (5 bases each). Germline assignment: CDR1 MNHNY and CDR2 SVGAGI (reference sequence). Trimming cost V 8 bases and J 1 base, with 9 bases left between them. The CDR3 consists of 13 residues. The CDR3 bases are TGTGCCAGCCAGTGGGGGTCCTACAATGAGCAGTTCTTC. Translating gives CASQWGSYNEQFF.

The chain links TRBV28 to TRBJ1-4, with TRBD1 identical over 9 bases. The V and J ends lost 5 bases and 2 bases, in that order; junction bases with no gene match: 9. CDR3 length: 17 residues. Germline CDR1 and CDR2: MDHEN and SYDVKM. The CDR3 DNA reads as TGTGCCAGCAGTACCGGGACAGGGCTTGGGACTAATGAAAAACTGTTTTTT. Translating gives CASSTGTGLGTNEKLFF.

The chain employs TRBV4-1 and TRBJ1-3, with 9 bases aligning to TRBD1. Germline V gene lookup returns CDR1 MGHRA and CDR2 YSYEKL. CDR3 size: 18 residues. Trimming at V came to 0 bases and at J to 2 bases, leaving 8 bases not matched to a gene. Written as DNA, the CDR3 is TGCGCCAGCAGCCAAGACATGACCGGGACAGGGACTGGAAACACCATATATTTT. Protein sequence: CASSQDMTGTGTGNTIYF.

This clone was detected only once. This chain uses TRBV10-3 with TRBJ2-2; D call uncertain. Trimming pared 4 bases from V and 0 bases from J, leaving 3 bases between. The CDR3 runs to 13 residues. Germline-derived CDR1 and CDR2 are ENHRY and SYGVKD. CDR3 amino acids: CAISAPNTGELFF. The CDR3 region has the DNA TGTGCCATCAGTGCCCCGAACACCGGGGAGCTGTTTTTT.